This passage covers 13 T cell receptor beta chains from one sample sequenced in a study of beta chain features in type 1 diabetes. The study reverse transcribed the entire isolated RNA, so it sequenced expressed TCRB transcripts. Using immunoSEQ multiplex PCR, the repertoire was profiled, and TCRdb retains in-frame clones only, with some absent. The sample holds 200,000 to 250,000 clones, about 11% seen once. The sample comprised central memory CD4+ T cells from blood. The origin of the receptors is a man aged 18 to 29 in good health.

This clone was detected many times. The chain uses TRBV5-6 and TRBJ2-2; D may match TRBD1 or TRBD2 (6 bases each). The CDR3 is 16 amino acids. Germline V CDR1 and CDR2: SGHDT, YYEEEE. Trimming took off 4 bases at V and 5 bases at J, with 18 bases between the two ends. Here the CDR3 reads CASSPEPGASTGELFF. The CDR3 DNA reads TGTGCCAGCAGCCCTGAGCCGGGGGCGAGTACCGGGGAGCTGTTTTTT.

By share, this clone ranks as medium-sized (0.01 to 0.1%). Other DNA variants within this sample encode the same CDR3. The V gene is TRBV10-3, the J gene TRBJ2-6; tentative D call: TRBD2 (6 bases). CDR1 is ENHRY and CDR2 is SYGVKD in the germline V gene. The CDR3 has 18 residues. The V end was cut by 0 bases, the J end by 0 bases, with 12 bases between. The CDR3 DNA reads TGTGCCATCAGTGAGTCGAGCCGTAGCGGCTCTGGGGCCAACGTCCTGACTTTC. This translates into CAISESSRSGSGANVLTF.

This clone showed up just a few times. The V call is TRBV19, the J call TRBJ2-1; 7 bases align to TRBD1. This CDR3 comprises 16 residues. CDR1 and CDR2 (germline): LNHDA, SQIVND (reference sequence). V lost 2 bases and J lost 2; bases outside the gene matches: 6. The CDR3 protein is CASSIIYGTAYNEQFF. The CDR3 DNA follows: TGTGCCAGTAGTATAATTTACGGGACAGCCTACAATGAGCAGTTCTTC.

The V and J genes are TRBV9 and TRBJ2-7; 8 nucleotides line up with TRBD1. J gave up 2 bases and V 3 bases, and 7 bases lay outside the gene matches. Germline CDR1 reads SGDLS; CDR2 reads YYNGEE. The CDR3 is 15 amino acids. The CDR3 nucleotides are TGTGCCAGCAGCGCTCAGGGGGCCGACGCCTACGAGCAGTACTTC. Amino acids: CASSAQGADAYEQYF.

The CDR3 reads CATSREWSSGRPQETQYF. DNA of the CDR3: TGTGCCACCAGCAGAGAGTGGTCTAGCGGGAGGCCCCAGGAGACCCAGTACTTC. This chain links TRBV15 with TRBJ2-5; 11 nucleotides match TRBD2. The V gene end was trimmed by 0 bases and the J gene end by 5 bases; junction bases not matched to a gene: 11. Germline assignment: CDR1 LNHNV and CDR2 YYDKDF (reference sequence). This CDR3 is built from 18 residues. Based on the CDR3 plus reference TRBV15 and TRBJ2-5, the full variable domain is DAMVIQNPRYQVTQFGKPVTLSCSQTLNHNVMYWYQQKSSQAPKLLFHYYDKDFNNEADTPDNFQSRRPNTSFCFLDIRSPGLGDTAMYLCATSREWSSGRPQETQYFGPGTRLLVL.

This clone has just a few counts. The gene calls are TRBV7-2 and TRBJ2-5; TRBD2 matches at 7 bases. Trimming at V came to 2 bases and at J to 4 bases, leaving 10 bases not matched to a gene. The CDR3 runs to 16 residues. Germline values: CDR1 SGHTA, CDR2 FQGNSA. The DNA for the CDR3 is TGTGCCAGCAGCTTAAGTGGGGGAGGGCCGGGAGAGACCCAGTACTTC. Amino acid sequence: CASSLSGGGPGETQYF.

The chain employs TRBV7-2 and TRBJ2-7, with TRBD2 matching 10 bases. CDR1 and CDR2 (germline): SGHTA, FQGNSA. V shed 5 bases, J shed 1 base, and the junction held 5 bases outside the gene matches. The CDR3 is made up of 15 amino acids. The CDR3 DNA reads as TGTGCCAGCAGCCTCGGGACTAGCGATTCCTACGAGCAGTACTTC. Amino acids: CASSLGTSDSYEQYF. The whole variable domain, remainder taken from reference TRBV7-2 and TRBJ2-7, is GAGVSQSPSNKVTEKGKDVELRCDPISGHTALYWYRQSLGQGLEFLIYFQGNSAPDKSGLPSDRFSAERTGGSVSTLTIQRTQQEDSAVYLCASSLGTSDSYEQYFGPGTRLTVT.

For this clone: In the same sample, other DNA sequences code for this CDR3. V and J are TRBV6-6 and TRBJ2-2; D is ambiguous. V lost 6 bases and J 4 bases, leaving 3 bases between the germline ends. Germline V gene sequence: CDR1 MNHNY, CDR2 SVGAGI (reference sequence). The CDR3 has 11 residues. The CDR3: CASSSTGELFF. CDR3 nucleotides: TGTGCCAGCAGCAGCACCGGGGAGCTGTTTTTT.

This clone was seen more than once but under ten times. J is TRBJ1-5 and V is TRBV10-3; 8 positions match TRBD1. The CDR3 has 15 amino acids. Germline V lookup: CDR1 ENHRY, CDR2 SYGVKD. V trimming: 4 bases; J trimming: 6 bases; junction bases outside the gene matches: 8. The CDR3 loop reads CAISVSGGLAQPQHF. The CDR3 nucleotides are TGTGCCATCAGTGTCTCAGGGGGCTTGGCTCAGCCCCAGCATTTT.

This clone was detected a few times. The chain's CDR3 is CASSFYQAPSYEQYF. In DNA, the CDR3 is TGTGCCAGCAGCTTTTACCAGGCTCCCTCCTACGAGCAGTACTTC. The rearrangement joins TRBV7-2 to TRBJ2-7, with no clear D. Germline V gene sequence: CDR1 SGHTA, CDR2 FQGNSA. V dropped 3 bases and J dropped 0 bases, with 12 bases sitting between them. The CDR3 is 15 amino acids.

Only a few counts were recorded for this clone. The chain recombines TRBV5-4 with TRBJ2-5; TRBD1 matches 8 bases. CDR1 is SGHNT and CDR2 is YYREEE in the germline V gene (reference sequence). The CDR3 has 13 residues. The V gene end was trimmed by 4 bases and the J gene end by 5 bases; junction bases not matched to a gene: 4. The CDR3, as DNA: TGTGCCAGCAGCACTTGGACAGGGGAGACCCAGTACTTC. This sequence encodes CASSTWTGETQYF.

CDR3 sequence (DNA): TGTGCCTGGACCCACAGGGGGAGGACTGAAGCTTTCTTT. Its protein is CAWTHRGRTEAFF. This chain joins TRBV30 and TRBJ1-1, with 8 bases matching TRBD1. J gave up 5 bases and V 4 bases, and 6 bases lay outside the gene matches. This CDR3 has 13 residues. CDR1 and CDR2 (germline): GTSNPN, SVGIG (reference sequence).

This clone occurred many times. The V gene is TRBV6-6, the J gene TRBJ1-5; TRBD1 matches at 7 bases. Unmatched junction bases numbered 4, after V lost 4 bases and J lost 1 base. Germline V gives CDR1 MNHNY, CDR2 SVGAGI (reference sequence). The length of the CDR3 is 15 residues. The CDR3 DNA reads as TGTGCCAGCAGTTTAACAGGGGCCAGCAATCAGCCCCAGCATTTT. Encoded protein: CASSLTGASNQPQHF.